The T cell receptor (beta chain) under discussion was sequenced for a study of blood T cell repertoires in COVID-19. Using immunoSEQ multiplex PCR, the repertoire was profiled, and TCRdb retains in-frame clones only, with some absent. The repertoire holds about 100,000 clones, approximately 80% seen once, with around 10% in the top ten. Per germline, CDR1 SGHDT and CDR2 YYEEEE. The CDR3 loop spans 12 amino acids. Unmatched junction bases numbered 1, after V lost 4 bases and J lost 6 bases. Source material: peripheral blood. This TCR derives from a woman in her 70s with acute or convalescent COVID-19. The chain links TRBV5-6 to TRBJ2-1; 7 bases fit TRBD1. In nucleotides, the CDR3 is TGTGCCAGCAGCCGACAGGGCAATGAGCAGTTCTTC. Translation gives CASSRQGNEQFF.